Below, 17 T cell receptor beta chains from the same sample are listed, as sequenced in a study of T-cell memory formation after mild COVID-19. TCRdb reprocessed the 5' RACE reads via MiXCR and lists one record per CDR3 protein. The sample holds 350,000 to 500,000 distinct CDR3 sequences, over 15% seen once. The material sequenced was PBMCs or a T cell subset sorted from them (not recorded which). The source is a man between 18 and 35 years old who had mild COVID-19 (a few samples of this study predate the infection). Cell type and time point are not known.

J is TRBJ2-3 and V is TRBV5-1, with TRBD2 matching 11 bases. The CDR3 has 15 amino acids. With V trimmed by 3 bases and J by 2 bases, 2 bases remained unmatched. From germline, CDR1 is SGHRS and CDR2 YFSETQ. CDR3: CASSWGLAATDTQYF. The CDR3 bases are TGCGCCAGCAGCTGGGGACTAGCGGCCACAGATACGCAGTATTTT.

This clonotype came up a few times. The V call is TRBV25-1, the J call TRBJ2-5, with D possibly matching TRBD2 (6 bases). The CDR3 loop spans 14 amino acids. CDR1 MGHDK and CDR2 SYGVNS come from the germline V gene. The V and J ends lost 3 bases and 5 bases respectively, with 13 bases between them. The CDR3, as DNA: TGTGCCAGCAGTGACCTGCGCGGGGTGGAGACCCAGTACTTC. Protein product: CASSDLRGVETQYF.

This clonotype was counted many times. A read error may account for a junction end that differs from germline. The chain is built from TRBV5-1 and TRBJ2-5; maybe TRBD1 (6 bases). CDR1 is SGHRS and CDR2 is YFSETQ in the germline V gene. The CDR3 totals 13 residues. The CDR3, as DNA: TGTGCCAGCAGCTTACAGGGAGAAGAGACCCAGTACTTC. This codes for CASSLQGEETQYF.

This clonotype appeared a few times. This chain connects TRBV18 to TRBJ2-2; tentatively, D is TRBD1 or TRBD2 (5 bases each). CDR3 length: 15 amino acids. Trimming shortened V by 1 base and J by 6 bases, and 12 bases separated the two germline ends. Germline V gene sequence: CDR1 KGHSH, CDR2 LQKENI. DNA of the CDR3: TGTGCCAGCTCACCACGAGGGACGACGGCCGGGGAGCTGTTTTTT. It specifies CASSPRGTTAGELFF.

The chain carries TRBV4-1 and TRBJ2-2; D not resolved. This CDR3 is 14 amino acids long. V lost 8 bases and J 6 bases, leaving 16 bases between the germline ends. The V gene's germline CDR1 is MGHRA and CDR2 YSYEKL. CDR3 amino acids: CASGSSLGPGELFF. The CDR3 DNA reads as TGCGCCAGCGGGTCGAGCCTGGGCCCCGGGGAGCTGTTTTTT.

In its sample, this clonotype was seen many times. This sequence joins TRBV5-1 and TRBJ2-5; D uncertain. V was cut by 4 bases and J by 0 bases, with 4 bases left in between. There are 12 residues in the CDR3. Germline V gene data show CDR1 as SGHRS and CDR2 as YFSETQ. As DNA, the CDR3 is TGCGCCAGCAGCGGGGACCAAGAGACCCAGTACTTC. It codes for CASSGDQETQYF.

The gene calls are TRBV9 and TRBJ2-5; no clear D. The CDR3 contains 14 residues. The germline V and J ends were trimmed by 5 bases and 5 bases, with 16 bases remaining between them. CDR1 and CDR2 (germline): SGDLS, YYNGEE. DNA of the CDR3: TGTGCCAGCAGTGCTTCGGCCTCACGGGAGACCCAGTACTTC. Residues: CASSASASRETQYF.

This clonotype was seen at least ten times. This chain joins TRBV7-2 and TRBJ1-5; possible D gene TRBD1, 6 bases. Trimming shortened V by 5 bases and J by 1 base, and 9 bases separated the two germline ends. The CDR3 is 14 amino acids. The germline CDR1 and CDR2 sequences are SGHTA and FQGNSA. The CDR3 DNA reads as TGTGCCAGCAGCCCGGGGACAAGCAATCAGCCCCAGCATTTT. This sequence encodes CASSPGTSNQPQHF.

This chain joins TRBV7-9 and TRBJ2-1, with D unclear. V was clipped by 6 bases and J by 10 bases, with 16 bases between them. This CDR3 spans 13 amino acids. CDR1 SEHNR and CDR2 FQNEAQ come from the germline V gene (reference sequence). Here the CDR3 reads CASSHRGELEQFF. CDR3 in DNA: TGTGCCAGCAGTCATCGAGGCGAGCTAGAGCAGTTCTTC.

V gene TRBV7-8 combines with J gene TRBJ2-3; the D is unclear. The V end was cut by 5 bases, the J end by 6 bases, with 9 bases between. The germline V gene has CDR1 SGHVS and CDR2 FQNEAQ. This CDR3 comprises 12 residues. CDR3 sequence: CASSRWRDTQYF. DNA for the CDR3: TGTGCCAGCAGCCGCTGGCGGGATACGCAGTATTTT.

The chain is built from TRBV20-1 and TRBJ2-5; 8 bases agree with TRBD2. CDR3 length: 14 amino acids. Looked up from germline, CDR1 is DFQATT and CDR2 is SNEGSKA (reference sequence). V trimming: 5 bases; J trimming: 3 bases; junction bases outside the gene matches: 8. The CDR3 sequence: CSAPRAGVEETQYF. The CDR3 region has the DNA TGCAGTGCTCCACGAGCGGGGGTGGAAGAGACCCAGTACTTC.

This chain uses TRBV7-8 with TRBJ2-2, with unresolved D. V was cut by 1 base and J by 7 bases, with 10 bases left in between. The CDR3 runs 14 residues. In germline, CDR1 is SGHVS, CDR2 FQNEAQ. CDR3 in amino acids: CASSLVGYGGELFF. In DNA, the CDR3 is TGTGCCAGCAGCTTAGTCGGGTATGGCGGGGAGCTGTTTTTT. Together with reference TRBV7-8 and TRBJ2-2, the CDR3 gives the full variable domain: GAGVSQSPRYKVAKRGQDVALRCDPISGHVSLFWYQQALGQGPEFLTYFQNEAQLDKSGLPSDRFFAERPEGSVSTLKIQRTQQEDSAVYLCASSLVGYGGELFFGEGSRLTVL.

This clonotype was counted only a few times. CDR3 sequence (DNA): TGTGCCAGCAGCTTACTAGCGGGGGGCTCCTACGAGCAGTACTTC. It translates to CASSLLAGGSYEQYF. This sequence joins TRBV7-9 and TRBJ2-7, with TRBD2 identical over 11 bases. With 2 bases clipped from V and 0 bases from J, the junction kept 0 bases outside the gene matches. The CDR3 is 15 residues long. CDR1 SEHNR and CDR2 FQNEAQ come from the germline V gene (reference sequence).

In its sample, this clonotype is medium-sized. The rearrangement joins TRBV7-9 to TRBJ2-3; D perhaps matches TRBD1 (6 bases). The germline V gene has CDR1 SEHNR and CDR2 FQNEAQ (reference sequence). Trimming took off 3 bases at V and 2 bases at J, with 9 bases between the two ends. CDR3 length: 14 residues. CDR3 in amino acids: CASSFSGDTDTQYF. CDR3 DNA: TGTGCCAGCAGCTTTTCAGGGGACACAGATACGCAGTATTTT. Full variable domain (rest looked up from reference TRBV7-9 and TRBJ2-3): DTGVSQNPRHKITKRGQNVTFRCDPISEHNRLYWYRQTLGQGPEFLTYFQNEAQLEKSRLLSDRFSAERPKGSFSTLEIQRTEQGDSAMYLCASSFSGDTDTQYFGPGTRLTVL.

This chain uses TRBV13 with TRBJ2-7, with D maybe TRBD2 (5 bases). The germline CDR1 and CDR2 sequences are PRHDT and FYEKMQ (reference sequence). The CDR3 is 14 residues long. V lost 4 bases and J lost 5, with 15 bases in between. Here the CDR3 DNA reads TGTGCCAGCAGCTCCGTTTACGGAGGCCACGAGCAGTACTTC. This encodes CASSSVYGGHEQYF.

This chain joins TRBV7-8 and TRBJ2-5, with 10 nucleotides matching TRBD1. Germline CDR1 and CDR2: SGHVS and FQNEAQ. The length of the CDR3 is 15 residues. V was clipped by 5 bases and J by 10 bases; unmatched bases: 13. The CDR3 sequence is CASSPRTGGLGDQYF. The CDR3 DNA sequence: TGTGCCAGCAGCCCTAGGACAGGGGGGCTGGGGGACCAGTACTTC.

The rearrangement links TRBV24-1 to TRBJ2-1; 12 nucleotides align to TRBD2. Germline V gene sequence: CDR1 KGHDR, CDR2 SFDVKD. J was trimmed by 2 bases and V by 5 bases; bases with no gene match: 9. CDR3 length: 18 amino acids. CDR3 nucleotides: TGTGCCACCAGTGGGGTTGATGGACTAGCGGGAACCTACAATGAGCAGTTCTTC. It translates to CATSGVDGLAGTYNEQFF.